This TCR beta chain was captured by sequencing in a study of T cells in localized non-small cell lung cancer. Whole-study findings and limits: Clonality peaked in uninvolved adjacent lung rather than tumor.

In the case of this clone: Its antigen is unknown.

The V gene's germline CDR1 is SGHTA and CDR2 FQGNSA. This CDR3 contains 13 residues. V lost 1 base and J 5 bases, leaving 5 bases between the germline ends. The data were produced by immunoSEQ multiplex PCR, yet TCRdb's version contains in-frame clones alone and is incomplete. The data contain about 9,200 clones, nearly 90% of them singletons. Source: peripheral blood, taken before any cancer treatment. The source is a female donor at least 60 years old with stage II squamous cell lung carcinoma. The gene calls are TRBV7-2 and TRBJ1-4; D may be TRBD1 (5 bases). CDR3 bases: TGTGCCAGCAGCTTAGGGGGGAATGAAAAACTGTTTTTT. This sequence encodes CASSLGGNEKLFF.